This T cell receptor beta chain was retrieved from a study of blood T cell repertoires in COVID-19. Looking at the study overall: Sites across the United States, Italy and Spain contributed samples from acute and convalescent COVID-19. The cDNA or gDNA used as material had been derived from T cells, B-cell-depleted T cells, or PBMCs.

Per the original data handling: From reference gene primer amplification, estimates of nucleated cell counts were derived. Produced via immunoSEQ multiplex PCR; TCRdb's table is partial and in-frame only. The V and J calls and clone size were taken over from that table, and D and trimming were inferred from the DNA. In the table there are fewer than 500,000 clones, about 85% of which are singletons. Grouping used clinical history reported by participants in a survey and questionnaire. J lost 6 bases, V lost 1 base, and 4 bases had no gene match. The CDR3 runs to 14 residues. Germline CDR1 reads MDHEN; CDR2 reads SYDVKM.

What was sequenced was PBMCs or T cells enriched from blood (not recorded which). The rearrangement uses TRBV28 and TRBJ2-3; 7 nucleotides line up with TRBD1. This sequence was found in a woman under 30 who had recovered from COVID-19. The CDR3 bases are TGTGCCAGCAGTTTATCGACAGGGTCGGATACGCAGTATTTT. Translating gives CASSLSTGSDTQYF.